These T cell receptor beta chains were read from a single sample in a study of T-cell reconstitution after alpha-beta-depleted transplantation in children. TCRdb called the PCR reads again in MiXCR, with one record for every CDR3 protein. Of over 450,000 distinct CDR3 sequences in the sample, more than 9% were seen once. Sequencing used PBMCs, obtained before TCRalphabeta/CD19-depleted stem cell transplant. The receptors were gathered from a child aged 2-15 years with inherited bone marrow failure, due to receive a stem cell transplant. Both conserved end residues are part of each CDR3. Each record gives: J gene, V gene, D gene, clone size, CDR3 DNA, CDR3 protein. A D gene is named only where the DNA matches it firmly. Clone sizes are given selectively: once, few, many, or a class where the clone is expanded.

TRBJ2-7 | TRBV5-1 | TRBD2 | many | TGCGCCAGCACCCCGCTAGCGGGAGGGCCCCACGAGCAGTACTTC | CASTPLAGGPHEQYF
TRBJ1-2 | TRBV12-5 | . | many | TGTGCTAGTGGTTATGACCAGGGTGGGCCGAACTATGGCTACACCTTC | CASGYDQGGPNYGYTF
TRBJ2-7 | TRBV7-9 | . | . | TGTGCCAGCAGTTTTAGTCCCAGGCCCTACGAGCAGTACTTC | CASSFSPRPYEQYF
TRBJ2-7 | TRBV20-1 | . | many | TGCAGTGCTAGAGATGCCCTAGCTGGCTACGAGCAGTACTTC | CSARDALAGYEQYF
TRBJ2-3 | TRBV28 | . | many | TGTGCCAGCAGTCCTCAGGGTAGCACAGATACGCAGTATTTT | CASSPQGSTDTQYF
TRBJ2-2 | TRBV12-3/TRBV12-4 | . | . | TGTGCCAGCAGTGGGGGGGGGGCCGGCGGGGAGCTGTTTTTT | CASSGGGAGGELFF
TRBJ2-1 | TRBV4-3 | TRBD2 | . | TGCGCCAGCAGCCAAGATGCGACTAGCGGCTGGAATGAGCAGTTCTTC | CASSQDATSGWNEQFF
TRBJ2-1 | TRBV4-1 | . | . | TGCGCCAGCAGCCAAGTAGATGGGAGGGGAGGGGGTGAGCAGTTCTTC | CASSQVDGRGGGEQFF
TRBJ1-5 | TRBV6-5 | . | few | TGTGCCAGCAGTTCGGGTAGAGAGTTTGTCGGCAATCAGCCCCAGCATTTT | CASSSGREFVGNQPQHF
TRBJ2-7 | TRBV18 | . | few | TGTGCCAGCTCACCCCGGGACCCGAGCTACGAGCAGTACTTC | CASSPRDPSYEQYF
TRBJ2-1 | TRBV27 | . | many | TGTGCCAGCAGTTTATTGAGGGGAGTGGTCTACAATGAGCAGTTCTTC | CASSLLRGVVYNEQFF
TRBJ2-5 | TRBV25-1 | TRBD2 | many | TGTGCCAGCAGTCAGGCGGGGGGCGAGACCCAGTACTTC | CASSQAGGETQYF
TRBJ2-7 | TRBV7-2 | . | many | TGTGCCAGCAGCTGGTGGACCTCCTACGAGCAGTACTTC | CASSWWTSYEQYF
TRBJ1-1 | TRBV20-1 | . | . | TGCAGTGCTAGGCACTCGGACAGCCCGAACACTGAAGCTTTCTTT | CSARHSDSPNTEAFF
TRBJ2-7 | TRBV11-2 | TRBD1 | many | TGTGCCAGCAGTATAGGGACAGGCCGGTACTCCTACGAGCAGTACTTC | CASSIGTGRYSYEQYF
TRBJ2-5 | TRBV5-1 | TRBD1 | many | TGCGCCAGCAGCTTGCCCAGGGGGGAGACCCAGTACTTC | CASSLPRGETQYF
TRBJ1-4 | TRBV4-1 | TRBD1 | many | TGCGCCAGCAGCCAACCCGGGACAGGGGATGAAAAACTGTTTTTT | CASSQPGTGDEKLFF
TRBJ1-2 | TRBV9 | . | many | TGTGCCAGCAGCCCCCACGGACTGGGAAAAGGCTACACCTTC | CASSPHGLGKGYTF
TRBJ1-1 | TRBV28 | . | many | TGTGCCAGCAGTTTAGGAACAGGGAGGAACACTGAAGCTTTCTTT | CASSLGTGRNTEAFF
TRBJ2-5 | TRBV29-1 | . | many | TGCAGCGTTGCGAACAGGGAGTTAGAAGAGACCCAGTACTTC | CSVANRELEETQYF
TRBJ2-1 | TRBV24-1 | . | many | TGTGCCACCAGTGAGGCTGGCGGACTCCGCGGCGGTGAGCAGTTCTTC | CATSEAGGLRGGEQFF
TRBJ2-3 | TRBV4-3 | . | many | TGCGCCAGCAGCCAAGATGTCGGGCCTAGCACAGATACGCAGTATTTT | CASSQDVGPSTDTQYF
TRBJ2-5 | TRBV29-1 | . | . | TGCAGCGTTGAAGATCGTAGACGGGGCCCCGGACAAGAGACCCAGTACTTC | CSVEDRRRGPGQETQYF
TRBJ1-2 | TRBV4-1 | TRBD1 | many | TGCGCCAGCAGCCAAACGACAGGGGGCTTTCCTAACTATGGCTACACCTTC | CASSQTTGGFPNYGYTF
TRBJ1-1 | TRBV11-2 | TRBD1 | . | TGTGCCAGCAGCTTAGTTGGGGACCTGGACAGGGGTAACACTGAAGCTTTCTTT | CASSLVGDLDRGNTEAFF
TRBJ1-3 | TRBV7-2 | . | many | TGTGCCAGCAGCTCGAAACGCGTCACAGGATCCGGAAACACCATATATTTT | CASSSKRVTGSGNTIYF
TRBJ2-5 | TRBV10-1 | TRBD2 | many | TGCGCCACTTCGGGACTAGCGGGGGACCAAGAGACCCAGTACTTC | CATSGLAGDQETQYF
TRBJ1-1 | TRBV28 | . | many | TGTGCCAGCAGTTTATTCGGCGCAGTAATGAACACTGAAGCTTTCTTT | CASSLFGAVMNTEAFF
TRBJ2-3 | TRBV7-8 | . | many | TGTGCCAGCAGCTTGTATCGCATCCCCAAGGCAGATACGCAGTATTTT | CASSLYRIPKADTQYF
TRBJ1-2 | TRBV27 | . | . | TGTGCCAGCAGTACGGGGGCAGGGCCGAATCCTAACTATGGCTACACCTTC | CASSTGAGPNPNYGYTF
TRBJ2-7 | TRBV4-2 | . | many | TGTGCCAGCAGCCAAGAGGGTCTAGATCTCAGCGAGCAGTACTTC | CASSQEGLDLSEQYF
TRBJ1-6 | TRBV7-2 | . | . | TGTGCCAGCACCAAGGGTCCAGGGAGCTCCTATAATTCACCCCTCCACTTT | CASTKGPGSSYNSPLHF
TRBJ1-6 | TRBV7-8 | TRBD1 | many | TGTGCCAGCAGCCTTCGGACAGGGGGCTTAAATTCACCCCTCCACTTT | CASSLRTGGLNSPLHF
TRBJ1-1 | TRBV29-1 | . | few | TGCAGCGTTGCTCCGCCGGGACGGTTGAACACTGAAGCTTTCTTT | CSVAPPGRLNTEAFF
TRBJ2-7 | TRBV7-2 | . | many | TGTGCCAGCAGCTTAGGACCTAGCGTATACGAGCAGTACTTC | CASSLGPSVYEQYF
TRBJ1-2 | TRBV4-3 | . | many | TGCGCCAGCAGCCAAGCGGGATATGACATCGCCTATGGCTACACCTTC | CASSQAGYDIAYGYTF
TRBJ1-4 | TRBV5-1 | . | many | TGCGCCAGCAGCTTGGGAGTCAACCGGGCTCTTATTGGAAAACTGTTTTTT | CASSLGVNRALIGKLFF
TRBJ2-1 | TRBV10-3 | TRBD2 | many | TGTGCCATCAGTGAGTGTGGTGGGACTAGCGGGAGGTGCGTGAACAATGAGCAGTTCTTC | CAISECGGTSGRCVNNEQFF
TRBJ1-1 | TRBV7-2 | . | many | TGTGCCAGCAGCTTTAGGTGGAGTGCTATGAACACTGAAGCTTTCTTT | CASSFRWSAMNTEAFF
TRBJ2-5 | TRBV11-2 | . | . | TGTGCCAGCAGCTTACTGGGAGGACCTCAAGAGACCCAGTACTTC | CASSLLGGPQETQYF
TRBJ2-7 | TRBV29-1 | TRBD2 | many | TGCAGCGTCGCGGGAATAGCGGGAGGTCTGTGGGAGCAGTACTTC | CSVAGIAGGLWEQYF
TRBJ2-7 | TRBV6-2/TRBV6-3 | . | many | TGTGCCAGCAGCCACATCTACGAGCAGTACTTC | CASSHIYEQYF
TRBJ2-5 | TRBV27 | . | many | TGTGCCAGCAGTTACATGGGTCCCCAAGAGACCCAGTACTTC | CASSYMGPQETQYF
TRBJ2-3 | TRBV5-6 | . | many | TGTGCCAGCAGCCCGTGGAGCACAGATACGCAGTATTTT | CASSPWSTDTQYF
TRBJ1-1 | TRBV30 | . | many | TGTGCCTGGAGTGTAGACAGCATGAACACTGAAGCTTTCTTT | CAWSVDSMNTEAFF
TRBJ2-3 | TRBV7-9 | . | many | TGTGCCAGCACCCTAGGGGCGACCGTAGATACGCAGTATTTT | CASTLGATVDTQYF
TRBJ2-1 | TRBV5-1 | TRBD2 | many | TGCGCCAGCAGCTTGGGACTAGCGGGAGCATTCTACAATGAGCAGTTCTTC | CASSLGLAGAFYNEQFF
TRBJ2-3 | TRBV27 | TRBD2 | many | TGTGCCAGCAGTTTCGGGACTAGCGGCACAGATACGCAGTATTTT | CASSFGTSGTDTQYF
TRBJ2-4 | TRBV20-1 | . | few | TGCAGTGCTAGCGGACAGAAACGAGCCAAAAACATTCAGTACTTC | CSASGQKRAKNIQYF
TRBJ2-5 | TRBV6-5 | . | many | TGTGCCAGCAGTCACTCGATTCAAGAGACCCAGTACTTC | CASSHSIQETQYF
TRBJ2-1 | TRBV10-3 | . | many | TGTGCCATCAGTCCCGTTGATCTAGAAAAGGTTTACAATGAGCAGTTCTTC | CAISPVDLEKVYNEQFF
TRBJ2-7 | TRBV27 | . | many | TGTGCCAGCAGCCACAGGGCCTCCTACGAGCAGTACTTC | CASSHRASYEQYF
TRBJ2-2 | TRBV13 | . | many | TGTGCCAGCAGCTTGAGAATGGGGTCCGGGGAGCTGTTTTTT | CASSLRMGSGELFF
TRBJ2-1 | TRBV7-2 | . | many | TGTGCCAGCAGCTTAGTGGACACCTACAATGAGCAGTTCTTC | CASSLVDTYNEQFF
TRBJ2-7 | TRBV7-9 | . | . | TGTGCCAGCAGCCTCCCTCGCGTGGACGTTTATGAGCAGTACTTC | CASSLPRVDVYEQYF